A single T cell receptor beta chain is shown here with its context. The antigen it recognizes is unknown. No base-level quality is on record; no much larger clone is a single base apart. Using the deep immunoSEQ assay, multiplex PCR amplified TCR CDR3 regions from genomic DNA. For each cell subset, the extracted genomic DNA was distributed evenly across all wells of several immunoSEQ 96-well plates, and each plate served as one replicate. For sorted subsets, approximately 190 ng of genomic DNA, equivalent to tens of thousands of T cell genomes, went into each replicate PCR. The purified libraries were quantified using a Qubit 3.0 fluorometer, sized with a Bioanalyzer 2100, and then quantified again using the KAPA Library Quantification kit. Every immunoSEQ 96-well plate was sequenced on a separate single-read 150-cycle Illumina NextSeq 550 flow cell. Under the source paper's analysis protocol: Because the immunoSEQ output held only junctional sequences and lacked quality scores, the filtering could not match the filtering applied to full-length reads. To assign V/J genes and CDR3, sequences were annotated against IMGT germline references using PyIR, a Python wrapper for IgBLAST v1.9. Reads were removed for weak V/J assignments (E-value above 1e-6), missing CDR3, stop codons, out-of-frame junctions, or ambiguous translated residues. V3J clonotypes were defined by identical inferred V gene, J gene, and CDR3 amino acid sequence. Percentage overlap between repertoires was calculated by dividing the number of shared unique clonotypes by the size of the smaller repertoire. Richness of each repertoire was evaluated using RTK rarefaction, the Chao1 estimator, and Recon v2.1 estimates of unobserved clonotypes. Generation probabilities were computed with OLGA for all TCRbeta clonotypes obtained by the gDNA method from several donors. TCRdb carries this immuneACCESS record with in-frame sequences only. Its versions omit some clonotypes, under half of them owing to an unresolved V gene in the studies checked, with the rest unexplained. V and J calls and clone size are given by that table; D and trimming were obtained from the DNA. The sample table shows millions of clones, and over 85% are seen once. The ten largest clonotypes hold 0.1% to 0.15% of the sample.

Donors were healthy HIV-negative adults with no recently reported acute infections or vaccinations. Only Caucasian adults living in Nashville, Tennessee, USA were represented among the donors. Magnetic negative selection was used to enrich CD4+ T cells, after which naive cells were positively selected on CD45RA and the negative fraction became the memory subset. Blood was collected by leukapheresis, and PBMCs were isolated by Ficoll-Histopaque density gradient centrifugation and then cryopreserved in liquid nitrogen vapor phase. Analytical flow cytometry was used to check the purity and quantity of each magnetically sorted T cell population. Genomic DNA was isolated from each sorted fraction and quantified by UV absorbance on a Nanodrop 2000c. These data originate in a study of shared clonotypes between healthy human individuals (dated by TCRdb to 2019 to 2021). Regarding the study in general: The cohort included three men and a couple of women between 18 and 49 years of age. For each donor, three plates each were used for CD4 naive and CD4 memory, two plates were used for CD8 naive, and one plate was used for CD8 memory. To estimate repertoire size and how much clonotypes are shared between individuals, the study performed deep sequencing of blood TCR repertoires from 4 to 6 healthy adults. To increase sequencing depth and limit assay-specific biases, different laboratories used diverse techniques to prepare libraries and sequence TCR repertoires. Leukapheresis yielded between about 0.94 and 10 billion PBMCs per donor.

Study-wide findings and limitations: About 4.5% of naive CD4, 3.5% of naive CD8, 2% to 2.5% of memory CD4, and 0.4% of memory CD8 clonotypes were shared across several donors. Compared with non-shared clonotypes, the clonotypes found in all four sorted-subset donors had higher generation probabilities. Sampling was restricted to blood, and TCR repertoires in tissues likely differ from the TCR repertoires found in blood. Naive subsets generally had larger estimated clonotype richness than memory subsets. Pairwise subsampling led to the expectation that sequencing depth would affect the degree of clonotype sharing among donors. Even with the large sequencing depth, rarefaction of the sorted-subset datasets indicated that sequencing was incomplete. The small number of donors limited the genetic and exposure-history diversity represented.

The sequencing sample was made of naive CD4+ T cells sorted from blood. The cell subset or site label on this specimen signifies: CD45RA+ positively selected. This clonotype was sampled from a man between 18 and 29 years old in good health.

The bases are TGCGCCAGCAGCTCGACAGCGGCCTACGAGCAGTACTTC. This encodes CASSSTAAYEQYF. The rearrangement joined TRBV5-1 to TRBJ2-7; the D gene cannot be resolved beyond TRBD1 or TRBD2, each matching 5 bases. Cut back by 3 bases and 2 bases, the V and J ends lie 9 bases apart. According to the germline V gene, CDR1 reads SGHRS and CDR2 reads YFSETQ. Its CDR3 holds 13 amino acids, cysteine through phenylalanine. This entry keeps only the CDR3 DNA: 39 bases, framed from base 1.